This T cell receptor beta chain stems from a study of shared clonotypes between healthy human individuals. Study-wide context: CD4 naive and CD4 memory each took three plates per donor, while CD8 naive took two and CD8 memory one.

Libraries were prepared by immunoSEQ multiplex PCR; TCRdb keeps only in-frame clonotypes and omits some of them. Seen here are 1,500,000 or so clones, roughly 96% observed once, and the top ten hold 1% to 1.5%. CDR1 is MDHEN and CDR2 is SYDVKM in the germline V gene. The CDR3 sequence is 15 residues long. V was clipped by 10 bases and J by 1 base; unmatched bases: 8. The source of this sequence is a man aged 25 to 45 in good health. Sequencing was done on a sample of naive CD4+ T cells sorted from blood. The subset was: CD45RA+ positively selected. V and J are TRBV28 and TRBJ2-1; 9 bases align to TRBD2. The CDR3, as DNA: TGTGCCACCGTTTTTAGCGGGAGTTCCTACAATGAGCAGTTCTTC. This translates into CATVFSGSSYNEQFF.